This T cell receptor (beta chain) is drawn from a study of cytomegalovirus exposure and HLA in healthy donors. Broader study findings: Overall, about 160 TCR beta chains were annotated as cytomegalovirus-associated. Rarity held for most TCR sequences, but there were some public TCRs that occurred in many donors. In the 90 to 150 validation repertoires, approximately 94% of cluster scores exceeded 0, per a later analysis. Confirmation in vitro established that three CMV-associated chains were specific for CMV antigens.

A remark on this clone: The antigen is not known.

The CDR3 extends over 14 amino acids. V was shortened by 1 base and J by 2 bases, with 8 bases between the two germline ends. Germline V CDR1 and CDR2: SGHTA, FQGNSA. Clones were sequenced by immunoSEQ multiplex PCR, and TCRdb holds only the in-frame ones, with some missing. The sample holds about 180,000 clones, around 87% seen once. The chain carries TRBV7-2 and TRBJ1-2; no reliable D call. The clonotype comes from a woman aged 30 to 39 in good health and CMV-seronegative. Sequenced: PBMCs. CDR3 in amino acids: CASSLDSQNYGYTF. DNA for the CDR3: TGTGCCAGCAGCTTAGACAGCCAAAACTATGGCTACACCTTC.